The sequence of this T cell receptor (beta chain) was determined in a study of PD-1 blockade in classical Hodgkin lymphoma. Study overall: Treatment was intravenous nivolumab, 3 mg/kg every 2 weeks, until progression.

Study-wide points: The baseline diversity of complete responders showed similarity to that of newly diagnosed patients.

Method: immunoSEQ multiplex PCR; TCRdb's copy keeps in-frame clones and lacks some. The sample yields approximately 60,000 clones, 88% seen once. With respect to this clone: Its antigen is not identified.

J lost 16 bases, V lost 1 base, and 7 bases had no gene match. CDR3 size: 12 residues. Germline CDR1 and CDR2: GTSNPN and SVGIG (reference sequence). Each patient relapsed following autologous stem cell transplantation, and prior brentuximab vedotin exposure differed. Best responses were complete response, partial response or progressive disease. The origin of this receptor is a human donor with classical Hodgkin lymphoma. The chain combines TRBV30 with TRBJ1-4, with 9 bases matching TRBD1. The sequenced sample was peripheral blood mononuclear cells (PBMCs), obtained at baseline. Here the CDR3 reads CAWSAGTGNGFF. In nucleotides, the CDR3 is TGTGCCTGGAGTGCCGGGACAGGGAATGGGTTTTTT.